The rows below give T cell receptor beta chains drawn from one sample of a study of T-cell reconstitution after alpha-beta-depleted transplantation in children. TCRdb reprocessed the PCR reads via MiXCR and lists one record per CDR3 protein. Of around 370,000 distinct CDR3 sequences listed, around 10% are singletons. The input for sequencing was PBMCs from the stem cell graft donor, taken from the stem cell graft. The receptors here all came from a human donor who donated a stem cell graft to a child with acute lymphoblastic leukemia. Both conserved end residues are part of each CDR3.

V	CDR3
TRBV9	CASSVDSGGEETQYF
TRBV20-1	CSARPSTSDSSYNEQFF
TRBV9	CASSPPGGRIGELFF
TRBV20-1	CSARDIGLVGFNSNQPQHF
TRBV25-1	CASSDHGQGSEKLFF
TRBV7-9	CASMAGVEAFF
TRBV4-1	CASSQVPGTGANVLTF
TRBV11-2	CASSLDLWGRGRASNEQFF
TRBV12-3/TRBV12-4	CASSLAVGAGGYTF
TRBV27	CASSVQRETGELFF
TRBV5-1	CASSAPGQADTQYF
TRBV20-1	CSAPVTGASYEQYF
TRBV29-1	CSVEGQGNPYEQYF
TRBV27	CASRKGQLIYGYTF
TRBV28	CASSLKLRQGRGQPQHF
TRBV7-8	CASSLRTLAEATEQFF
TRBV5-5	CASSSVQGGNEQFF
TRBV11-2	CASSLELAPGELFF
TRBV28	CASSGGYGYTF
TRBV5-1	CASSPGTDNQPQHF
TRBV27	CASGPPETQYF
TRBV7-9	CASSSDTQPGELFF
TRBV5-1	CASSKSGTGGETQYF
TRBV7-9	CASSPDFGGGWETQYF
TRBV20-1	CSAARTSYTDTQYF
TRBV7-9	CASSHRRGRDTGELFF
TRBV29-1	CSVKTPFRTDTQYF
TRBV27	CASKPGTTAWEQYF
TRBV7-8	CASSFGSPYEQYF
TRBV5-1	CASNRGGRMTDTQYF
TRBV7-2	CASSPSGSSDTQYF
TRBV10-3	CAISVGVPYEQYF
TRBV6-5	CASRAANGAFF
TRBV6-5	CASSYGAQVGEQYF
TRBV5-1	CASSLDGSGRNEQFF
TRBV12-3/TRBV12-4	CAISSLGTSGEMNTGELFF